Shown below are 3 T cell receptor beta chains from a single sample sequenced in a study of blood T cell repertoires in COVID-19. Sequencing used immunoSEQ multiplex PCR; TCRdb keeps in-frame clones, though not all of them. The repertoire consists of some 230,000 clones, with about 86% occurring once and the leading ten covering 3%. Sample: peripheral blood. The receptors come from a woman in her 30s who had recovered from COVID-19.

This clone was seen once. The V call is TRBV5-1, the J call TRBJ2-3; D remains ambiguous. The CDR3 loop spans 15 amino acids. Per the germline V gene, CDR1 is SGHRS and CDR2 is YFSETQ. V lost 0 bases and J 3 bases, leaving 11 bases between the germline ends. The CDR3 sequence: CASSLVGDGTDTQYF. In nucleotides, the CDR3 is TGCGCCAGCAGCTTGGTAGGAGACGGGACAGATACGCAGTATTTT.

CDR3 loop: CASSQTGQLSNYGYTF. The DNA for the CDR3 is TGTGCCAGCAGCCAAACCGGACAGCTTTCCAACTATGGCTACACCTTC. The chain employs TRBV7-9 and TRBJ1-2; D is possibly TRBD1 (6 bases). This CDR3 is 16 amino acids long. The germline gives CDR1 SEHNR, CDR2 FQNEAQ (reference sequence). The V and J ends lost 5 bases and 2 bases respectively, with 18 bases between them.

The V gene is TRBV10-2, the J gene TRBJ1-5; no definite D call. V was shortened by 2 bases and J by 7 bases, with 6 bases between the two germline ends. CDR1 and CDR2 from the germline V gene are WSHSY and SAAADI. This CDR3 region has 12 residues. The CDR3 is CASSERGQPQHF. In DNA form, the CDR3 reads TGCGCCAGCAGTGAGAGAGGCCAGCCCCAGCATTTT.